This T cell receptor (beta chain) was obtained from a study of shared clonotypes between healthy human individuals. Study observations and caveats: At large depth, rarefaction still showed sorted-subset sequencing to be incomplete. The study found lower generation probabilities in non-shared clonotypes than in those shared by all four donors. Sampling was confined to blood; repertoires within tissues likely differ.

The repertoire was sequenced with immunoSEQ multiplex PCR; TCRdb's copy has only in-frame clones and lacks some. This sample carries about 680,000 clones, less than 85% of them seen once, and the ten largest clones take approximately 1.7%. V dropped 6 bases and J dropped 6; count of bases not matched to a gene: 16. CDR3 length: 17 amino acids. Germline V gene sequence: CDR1 LNHDA, CDR2 SQIVND (reference sequence). Remarks on this clone: Its antigen is still unknown.

The split of CD4+ cells yielded CD45RA+ naive and CD45RA-negative memory subsets. The gene calls are TRBV19 and TRBJ1-4; the match to TRBD1 covers 7 bases. Sequencing was performed on memory CD4+ T cells sorted from blood. The subset: CD45RA-negative fraction. This clonotype was sampled from a woman aged 30 to 39 in good health. CDR3 sequence (DNA): TGTGCCAGTAGCGCGGGGACAGAGCCCGTGGAGGATGAAAAACTGTTTTTT. It yields the protein CASSAGTEPVEDEKLFF.